Below are 21 T cell receptor beta chains sequenced from a single sample in a study of vaccination and CD4 T cells after COVID-19. Time point: late sampling 161 to 241 days after vaccination in a few convalescent patients. This sample's treatment: roughly 11-day PBMC culture with coronavirus spike peptide pools or control peptides (ViraFEST assay). Their target antigens are unknown. The Oncomine TCR Beta short-read assay was applied to DNA of cultured CD4+ T cells. MiXCR, applied by TCRdb to the PCR reads, yields one record per CDR3 protein. This sample has some 19,000 distinct CDR3 sequences, with under 65% found just once. Sequences were derived from CD4+ T cells from blood, cultured in vitro, sampled about 7 months after SARS-CoV-2 vaccination. The receptors here all came from a human donor who had recovered from COVID-19.

The chain combines TRBV6-1 with TRBJ2-2; D remains ambiguous. CDR3 length: 12 residues. Germline loops: CDR1 MNHNS, CDR2 SASEGT. V was clipped by 6 bases and J by 5 bases, with 7 bases between them. The CDR3 DNA sequence: TGTGCCAGCAGGGTCCTAACCGGGGAGCTGTTTTTT. It codes for CASRVLTGELFF.

The genes are TRBV20-1 and TRBJ1-2; perhaps TRBD1 as D (5 bases). The germline V gene has CDR1 DFQATT and CDR2 SNEGSKA (reference sequence). The CDR3 contains 16 residues. The V gene lost 4 bases and the J gene lost 12 bases, with 30 bases spanning the gap. CDR3 protein: CSATNLLAGGAKINTF. In nucleotides, the CDR3 is TGCAGTGCTACTAACCTCCTAGCGGGAGGGGCCAAAATTAACACCTTC.

The sample holds a few counts of this clonotype. CDR3 amino acids: CASSPVSDGVPQETQYF. CDR3 nucleotides: TGTGCCAGCAGCCCAGTTTCAGACGGAGTTCCCCAAGAGACCCAGTACTTC. This chain links TRBV7-2 with TRBJ2-5; D gene ambiguous. Trimming left V 5 bases short and J 1 base short, with 20 bases between. CDR1 is SGHTA and CDR2 is FQGNSA in the germline V gene. This CDR3 spans 17 amino acids.

This clonotype is termed medium-sized (0.01 to 0.1%). The CDR3 loop is CASSYGRESDEQYF. The CDR3 DNA reads as TGTGCCAGCAGTTACGGGAGGGAATCTGACGAGCAGTACTTC. This chain connects TRBV6-5 to TRBJ2-7; 7 positions agree with TRBD2. This CDR3 spans 14 amino acids. Germline V gene data show CDR1 as MNHEY and CDR2 as SVGAGI. V shed 2 bases, J shed 5 bases, and the junction held 6 bases outside the gene matches.

The V gene is TRBV18, the J gene TRBJ2-1; 11 nucleotides align to TRBD2. The length of the CDR3 is 18 residues. V was clipped by 2 bases and J by 0 bases; unmatched bases: 6. Germline-derived CDR1 and CDR2 are KGHSH and LQKENI. The CDR3 coding sequence is TGTGCCAGCTCACCATCCGGACTAGCGGGTAGCTCCTACAATGAGCAGTTCTTC. It is translated as CASSPSGLAGSSYNEQFF.

This chain joins TRBV18 and TRBJ2-3; TRBD1 is a possible D gene (6 bases). The CDR3 extends over 15 amino acids. The germline gives CDR1 KGHSH, CDR2 LQKENI. The V end lost 2 bases, the J end lost 1 base, and 10 bases lay between the germline ends. The DNA for the CDR3 is TGTGCCAGCTCACCAGACAGGCTCCGCACAGATACGCAGTATTTT. Translating gives CASSPDRLRTDTQYF.

The genes are TRBV19 and TRBJ2-1; D unresolved. The CDR3 runs to 16 residues. Germline loops: CDR1 LNHDA, CDR2 SQIVND (reference sequence). Deletions cut 3 bases from V and 1 base from J, with 13 bases between. Here the CDR3 DNA reads TGTGCCAGTAGTATTCGGAGTACCCTTTCCTACAATGAGCAGTTCTTC. It specifies CASSIRSTLSYNEQFF. Full variable domain (outside the CDR3, taken from reference TRBV19 and TRBJ2-1): DGGITQSPKYLFRKEGQNVTLSCEQNLNHDAMYWYRQDPGQGLRLIYYSQIVNDFQKGDIAEGYSVSREKKESFPLTVTSAQKNPTAFYLCASSIRSTLSYNEQFFGPGTRLTVL.

The rearrangement links TRBV7-3 to TRBJ1-2; TRBD1 agrees at 9 bases. V lost 5 bases to trimming and J lost 0 bases; unmatched junction nucleotides: 7. CDR1 SGHTA and CDR2 FQGTGA come from the germline V gene. The CDR3 loop spans 16 amino acids. The CDR3 region is CASSTGTGNANYGYTF. The CDR3 nucleotides read TGTGCCAGCAGCACCGGGACAGGGAATGCTAACTATGGCTACACCTTC.

The rearrangement links TRBV19 to TRBJ1-1, with TRBD1 as a possible D gene (5 bases). The CDR3 has 13 amino acids. Trimming left V 7 bases short and J 1 base short, with 10 bases between. Per the germline V gene, CDR1 is LNHDA and CDR2 is SQIVND (reference sequence). In DNA, the CDR3 is TGTGCCAGTATCTGGCAGGGGAACACTGAAGCTTTCTTT. It is translated as CASIWQGNTEAFF.

The V and J genes are TRBV7-9 and TRBJ2-5; D call uncertain. Germline-derived CDR1 and CDR2 are SEHNR and FQNEAQ (reference sequence). CDR3 length: 16 residues. Trimming pared 3 bases from V and 0 bases from J, leaving 14 bases between. This chain's CDR3 is CASSFSFGANQETQYF. Written as DNA, the CDR3 is TGTGCCAGCAGCTTTTCCTTTGGAGCAAACCAAGAGACCCAGTACTTC.

The CDR3, as DNA: TGTGCCAGCAGCCGAGGAGGGGGCATGGCCGGGGAGCTGTTTTTT. Residues: CASSRGGGMAGELFF. The rearrangement links TRBV7-8 to TRBJ2-2; possible D gene TRBD1, 7 bases. Germline CDR1 is SGHVS and CDR2 is FQNEAQ. Trimming took 5 bases from V and 6 from J, leaving 16 bases between them. This CDR3 has 15 residues.

V usage is TRBV11-2 and J usage is TRBJ2-7; D might be TRBD1 (6 bases). The CDR3 length is 15 residues. Trimming took off 0 bases at V and 4 bases at J, with 13 bases between the two ends. Looked up from germline, CDR1 is SGHAT and CDR2 is FQNNGV. In DNA form, the CDR3 reads TGTGCCAGCAGCTTAGATCTGGGACAAGGGTACGAGCAGTACTTC. It codes for CASSLDLGQGYEQYF.

The chain has TRBV11-2 and TRBJ2-3; D perhaps matches TRBD2 (6 bases). Deletions cut 3 bases from V and 0 bases from J, with 13 bases between. This CDR3 is 16 amino acids long. Germline CDR1 is SGHAT and CDR2 is FQNNGV. This CDR3 reads CASSFTGTPSTDTQYF. The CDR3 DNA sequence: TGTGCCAGCAGCTTCACCGGGACTCCGAGCACAGATACGCAGTATTTT. Using reference TRBV11-2 and TRBJ2-3 for the parts outside the CDR3, the full variable domain is EAGVAQSPRYKIIEKRQSVAFWCNPISGHATLYWYQQILGQGPKLLIQFQNNGVVDDSQLPKDRFSAERLKGVDSTLKIQPAKLEDSAVYLCASSFTGTPSTDTQYFGPGTRLTVL.

This chain joins TRBV7-8 and TRBJ2-3, with D maybe TRBD2 (6 bases). V was cut by 5 bases and J by 7 bases, with 19 bases left in between. CDR1 is SGHVS and CDR2 is FQNEAQ in the germline V gene. This CDR3 spans 15 amino acids. The CDR3 protein is CASSPWGLEGNTQYF. Written as DNA, the CDR3 is TGTGCCAGCAGCCCATGGGGACTCGAGGGAAATACGCAGTATTTT.

This chain uses TRBV7-3 with TRBJ2-1; perhaps TRBD1 as D (7 bases). The germline gives CDR1 SGHTA, CDR2 FQGTGA. The CDR3 has 15 amino acids. With 2 bases removed from V and 4 bases from J, the gap between germline ends came to 12 bases. The CDR3 sequence: CASSLQGGLYNEQFF. The CDR3 nucleotides read TGTGCCAGCAGCTTACAGGGGGGCCTGTACAATGAGCAGTTCTTC.

The J gene is TRBJ2-7, the V gene TRBV11-1, with D possibly TRBD1 on 5 matching bases. This CDR3 has 16 residues. Trimming cost V 1 base and J 4 bases, with 17 bases left between them. The germline V gene encodes CDR1 SGHAT and CDR2 FQDESV (reference sequence). Here the CDR3 DNA reads TGTGCCAGCAGCTTAGGGTCGTGGGCCAGGGAATACGAGCAGTACTTC. Its translation is CASSLGSWAREYEQYF.

Worth noting for this clonotype: This sequence may be a read error, since a much larger clone differs from it by one base. The V and J genes are TRBV6-5 and TRBJ2-1, with a tentative D call TRBD2 (6 bases). Germline V gene data show CDR1 as MNHEY and CDR2 as SVGAGI. The CDR3 length is 15 residues. CDR3 DNA: TGTGCCAGCAGTTTAGTGCAAGGTAGCGGCAATGAGCAGCTCTTC. It encodes CASSLVQGSGNEQLF.

The chain employs TRBV7-2 and TRBJ1-3; the match to TRBD1 covers 10 bases. Germline V gene sequence: CDR1 SGHTA, CDR2 FQGNSA. Losses at the gene ends were 5 bases for V and 4 bases for J; bases not matched to a gene: 8. The CDR3 loop spans 16 amino acids. The CDR3 reads CASSPRGTGVGNTIYF. In nucleotides, the CDR3 is TGTGCCAGCAGCCCCCGGGGGACAGGGGTCGGAAACACCATATATTTT.

This clonotype was found a few times. J is TRBJ1-1 and V is TRBV20-1; TRBD1 might be the D (6 bases). The CDR3 covers 13 residues. Trimming took off 4 bases at V and 4 bases at J, with 13 bases between the two ends. Germline V gives CDR1 DFQATT, CDR2 SNEGSKA (reference sequence). The CDR3 nucleotides are TGCAGTGCTATACAGGGTTTGGCCACTGAAGCTTTCTTT. Encoded protein: CSAIQGLATEAFF.

The chain couples TRBV9 to TRBJ2-2; 10 bases fit TRBD2. Germline loops: CDR1 SGDLS, CDR2 YYNGEE. CDR3 length: 16 residues. V gave up 4 bases and J gave up 7 bases; unmatched junction bases: 10. The CDR3 is CASSPKREGWNGELFF. The CDR3 nucleotides read TGTGCCAGCAGCCCGAAGCGGGAGGGCTGGAACGGGGAGCTGTTTTTT.

The rearrangement joins TRBV7-6 to TRBJ1-1, with D possibly TRBD1 on 6 matching bases. Germline CDR1 and CDR2: SGHVS and FNYEAQ. This CDR3 contains 15 residues. Trimming left V 5 bases short and J 4 bases short, with 17 bases between. The DNA for the CDR3 is TGTGCCAGCAGCAGACAGGCGTCTACGGGCACTGAAGCTTTCTTT. Its protein is CASSRQASTGTEAFF.